The rows below give T cell receptor beta chains drawn from one sample of a study of cytomegalovirus exposure and HLA in healthy donors. Sequencing was performed with immunoSEQ multiplex PCR; in TCRdb, only in-frame clones are kept and a portion is missing. The table has around 190,000 clones, about four fifths seen once. Sequencing was done on a sample of PBMCs. These receptor sequences come from a man aged 35 to 55 in good health and CMV-seropositive. The conserved cysteine and the conserved F or W are not part of the CDR3 here.

j_call: TRBJ2-5
v_call: TRBV2
cdr3_aa: ASRLQETQY

j_call: TRBJ2-3
v_call: TRBV4-3
cdr3_aa: ASSQDYRTSGTDTQY

j_call: TRBJ2-7
v_call: TRBV18
cdr3_aa: ASSRAGGSSYEQY

j_call: TRBJ1-6
v_call: TRBV2
cdr3_aa: ASMGGNNSPLH

j_call: TRBJ1-2
v_call: TRBV7-2
cdr3_aa: ASSLAGEGYT

j_call: TRBJ2-5
v_call: TRBV4-3
cdr3_aa: ASSRREGETQY

j_call: TRBJ2-1
v_call: TRBV5-6
cdr3_aa: ASSLQGNSYNEQF

j_call: TRBJ1-6
v_call: TRBV9
cdr3_aa: ASSLGEGNSPLH

j_call: TRBJ2-7
v_call: TRBV19
cdr3_aa: ASSIQARDRFSYEQY

j_call: TRBJ1-1
v_call: TRBV10-2
cdr3_aa: ASSESKHQNEAF

j_call: TRBJ2-5
v_call: TRBV9
cdr3_aa: ASSAGQELETQY

j_call: TRBJ2-7
v_call: TRBV5-1
cdr3_aa: ASSSGGGAYEQY

j_call: TRBJ2-7
v_call: TRBV7-2
cdr3_aa: ASSQDYEQY

j_call: TRBJ2-7
v_call: TRBV21-1
cdr3_aa: ASSTRLGGDYYEQY

j_call: TRBJ2-2
v_call: TRBV5-6
cdr3_aa: ASSWTGGNTGELF

j_call: TRBJ2-7
v_call: TRBV21-1
cdr3_aa: ASSTQGATLDEQY